This T cell receptor beta chain was identified in a study of molecular identifiers for immune sequencing clone quantification. A word on this clonotype: Its cognate antigen is unknown.

Germline loops: CDR1 MNHEY, CDR2 SMNVEV (reference sequence). The CDR3 is made up of 14 amino acids. Trimming took 3 bases from V and 7 from J; bases not matched to a gene: 3. Study-level results: Detection of one spiked Jurkat cell's TCR RNA reportedly worked in one million naive cells.

TCRdb redid the calling of the PCR reads with MiXCR, one entry per CDR3 protein. The data contain 300,000 to 350,000 distinct CDR3 sequences, about 22% of them singletons. This sequence was found in a human donor in good health. Some libraries in this study had Jurkat cell RNA spiked in. Sequenced material: naive CD8+ T cells from blood, with Jurkat cell RNA spiked in. Subset reported: FACS-sorted CD8+CD4-CCR7+CD45RA+ naive T cells. V gene TRBV27 combines with J gene TRBJ1-5, with TRBD1 identical over 10 bases. DNA of the CDR3: TGTGCCAGCAGTTTGACAGGGGGCGCGCAGCCCCAGCATTTT. Translated: CASSLTGGAQPQHF.